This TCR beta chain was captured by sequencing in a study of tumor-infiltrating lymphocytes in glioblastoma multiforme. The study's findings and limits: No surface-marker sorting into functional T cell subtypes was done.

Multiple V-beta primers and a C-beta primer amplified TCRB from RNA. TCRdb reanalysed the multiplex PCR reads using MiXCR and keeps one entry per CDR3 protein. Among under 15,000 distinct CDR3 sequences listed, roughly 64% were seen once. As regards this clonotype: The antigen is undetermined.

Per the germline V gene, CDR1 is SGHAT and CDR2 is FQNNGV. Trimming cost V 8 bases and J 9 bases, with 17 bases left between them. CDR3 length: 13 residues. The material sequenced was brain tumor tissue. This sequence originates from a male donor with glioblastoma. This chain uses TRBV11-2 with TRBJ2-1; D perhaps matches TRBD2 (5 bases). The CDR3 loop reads CASGLDMGSEQFF. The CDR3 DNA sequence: TGTGCCAGCGGCCTAGATATGGGGAGTGAGCAGTTCTTC.